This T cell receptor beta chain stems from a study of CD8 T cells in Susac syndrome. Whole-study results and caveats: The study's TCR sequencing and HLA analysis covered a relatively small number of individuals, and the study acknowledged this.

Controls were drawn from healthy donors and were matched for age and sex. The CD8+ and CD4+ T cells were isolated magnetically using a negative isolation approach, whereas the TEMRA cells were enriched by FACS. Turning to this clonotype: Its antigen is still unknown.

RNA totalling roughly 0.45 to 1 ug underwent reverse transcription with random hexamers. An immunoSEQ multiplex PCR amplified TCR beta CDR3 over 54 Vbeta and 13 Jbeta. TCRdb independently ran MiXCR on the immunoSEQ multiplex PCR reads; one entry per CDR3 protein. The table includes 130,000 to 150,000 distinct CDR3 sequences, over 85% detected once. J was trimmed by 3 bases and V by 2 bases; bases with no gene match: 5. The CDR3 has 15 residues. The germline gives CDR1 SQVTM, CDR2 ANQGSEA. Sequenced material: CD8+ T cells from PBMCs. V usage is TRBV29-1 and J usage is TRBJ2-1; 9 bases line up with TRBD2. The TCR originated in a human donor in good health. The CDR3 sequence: CSVESASGNYNEQFF. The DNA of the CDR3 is TGCAGCGTTGAATCGGCTAGCGGGAACTACAATGAGCAGTTCTTC.